The clone carrying this T cell receptor beta chain was counted only a few times. Its antigen is undetermined. The data stem from a study of vaccination and CD4 T cells after COVID-19. At the level of the study: The authors used overlapping spike peptides from SARS-CoV-2, HCoV-NL63, HCoV-OC43 and HCoV-229E to stimulate cells.

With the Oncomine TCR Beta short-read assay, DNA from cultured CD4+ T cells was sequenced. From the PCR reads, TCRdb called clonotypes with MiXCR, one entry per CDR3 protein. The sample records about 14,000 distinct CDR3 sequences, 20% to 25% being singletons. Treatment noted: roughly 11-day PBMC culture with coronavirus spike peptide pools or control peptides (ViraFEST assay). ViraFEST used peptide pools to expand antigen-specific T cells, then sequenced TCRs. Study-wide results and limits: Convalescent patients had 304 of 307 vaccine-specific clones showing spike mono-reactivity. Clonotypes reactive to SARS-CoV-2 had a median that went up from roughly 19 to 38, but not significantly.

The clonotype comes from a human donor with COVID-19. The material sequenced was cultured CD4+ T cells from blood.

The CDR3 region has the DNA TGCAGTGCGTCGCAACAGGGAAATGAAGCTTTCTTT. The encoded protein is CSASQQGNEAFF. The chain has TRBV20-1 and TRBJ1-1; a possible D gene is TRBD1 (6 bases). The CDR3 totals 12 residues. The V end was cut by 6 bases, the J end by 7 bases, with 15 bases between. Germline CDR1 and CDR2: DFQATT and SNEGSKA (reference sequence).